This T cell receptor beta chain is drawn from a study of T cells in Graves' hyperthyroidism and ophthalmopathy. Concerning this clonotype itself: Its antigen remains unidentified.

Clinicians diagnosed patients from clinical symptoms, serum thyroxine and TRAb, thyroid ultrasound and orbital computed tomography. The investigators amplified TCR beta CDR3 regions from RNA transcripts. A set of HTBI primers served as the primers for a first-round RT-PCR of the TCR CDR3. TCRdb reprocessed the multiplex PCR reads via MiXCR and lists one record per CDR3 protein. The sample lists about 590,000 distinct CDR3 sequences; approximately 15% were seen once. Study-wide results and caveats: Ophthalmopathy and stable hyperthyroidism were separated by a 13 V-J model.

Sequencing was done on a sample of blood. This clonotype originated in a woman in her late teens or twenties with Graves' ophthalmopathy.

The CDR3 is CASSESPDRVEELFF. The CDR3 DNA follows: TGCGCCAGCAGTGAGTCGCCGGACAGGGTGGAGGAGCTGTTTTTT. V gene TRBV10-2 combines with J gene TRBJ2-2; 8 bases match TRBD1. CDR1 and CDR2 from the germline V gene are WSHSY and SAAADI. V was clipped by 0 bases and J by 10 bases; unmatched bases: 7. The CDR3 sequence is 15 residues long.